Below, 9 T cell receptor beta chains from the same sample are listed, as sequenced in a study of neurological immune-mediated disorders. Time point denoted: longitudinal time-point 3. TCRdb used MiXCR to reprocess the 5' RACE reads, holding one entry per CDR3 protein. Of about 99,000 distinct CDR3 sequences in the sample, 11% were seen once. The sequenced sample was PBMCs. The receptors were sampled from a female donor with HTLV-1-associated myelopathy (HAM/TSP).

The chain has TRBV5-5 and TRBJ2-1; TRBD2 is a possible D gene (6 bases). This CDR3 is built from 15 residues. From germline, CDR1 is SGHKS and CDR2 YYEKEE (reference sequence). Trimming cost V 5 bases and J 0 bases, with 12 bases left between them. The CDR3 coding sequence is TGTGCCAGCAGGCGGGACGGGAGCTCCTACAATGAGCAGTTCTTC. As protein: CASRRDGSSYNEQFF.

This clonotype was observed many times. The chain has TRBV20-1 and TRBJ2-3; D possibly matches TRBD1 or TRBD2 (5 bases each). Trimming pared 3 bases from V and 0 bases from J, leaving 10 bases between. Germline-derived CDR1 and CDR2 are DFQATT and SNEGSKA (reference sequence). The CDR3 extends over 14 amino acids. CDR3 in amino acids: CSARGDASTDTQYF. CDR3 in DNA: TGCAGTGCTAGGGGGGACGCTAGCACAGATACGCAGTATTTT.

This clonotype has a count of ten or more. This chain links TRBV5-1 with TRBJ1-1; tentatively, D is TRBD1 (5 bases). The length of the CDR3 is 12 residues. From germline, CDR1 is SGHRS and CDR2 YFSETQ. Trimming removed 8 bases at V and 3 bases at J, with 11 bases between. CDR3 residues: CASRGSDTEAFF. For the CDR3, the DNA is TGCGCCAGTAGGGGTTCCGACACTGAAGCTTTCTTT.

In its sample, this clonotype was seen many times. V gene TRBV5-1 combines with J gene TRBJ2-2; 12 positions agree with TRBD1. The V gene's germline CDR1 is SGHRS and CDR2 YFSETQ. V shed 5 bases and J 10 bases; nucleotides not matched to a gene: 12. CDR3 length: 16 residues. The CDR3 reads CASSHNPGQGAVELFF. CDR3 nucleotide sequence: TGCGCCAGCAGTCACAACCCGGGACAGGGGGCGGTGGAGCTGTTTTTT.

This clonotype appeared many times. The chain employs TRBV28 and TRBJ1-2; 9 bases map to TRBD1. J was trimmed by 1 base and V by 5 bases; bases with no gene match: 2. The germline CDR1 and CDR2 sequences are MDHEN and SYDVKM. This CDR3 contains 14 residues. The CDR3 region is CASSGTGSNYGYTF. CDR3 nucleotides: TGTGCCAGCAGTGGGACAGGGAGTAACTATGGCTACACCTTC.

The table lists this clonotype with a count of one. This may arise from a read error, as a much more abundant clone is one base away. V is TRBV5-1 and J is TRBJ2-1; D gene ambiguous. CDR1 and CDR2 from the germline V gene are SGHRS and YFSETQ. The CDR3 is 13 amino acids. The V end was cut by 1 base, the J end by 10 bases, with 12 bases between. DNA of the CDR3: TGCGCCAGCAGCTTGTACTCCGTCATAGAGCAGTTCTTC. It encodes CASSLYSVIEQFF. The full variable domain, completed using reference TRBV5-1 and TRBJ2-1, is KAGVTQTPRYLIKTRGQQVTLSCSPISGHRSVSWYQQTPGQGLQFLFEYFSETQRNKGNFPGRFSGRQFSNSRSEMNVSTLELGDSALYLCASSLYSVIEQFFGPGTRLTVL.

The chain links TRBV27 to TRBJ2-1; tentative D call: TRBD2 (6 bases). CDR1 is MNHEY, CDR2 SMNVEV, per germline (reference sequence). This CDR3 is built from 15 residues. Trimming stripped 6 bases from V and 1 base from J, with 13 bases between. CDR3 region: CASRLGLRSYNEQFF. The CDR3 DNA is TGTGCCAGCAGACTGGGACTTCGTTCCTACAATGAGCAGTTCTTC.

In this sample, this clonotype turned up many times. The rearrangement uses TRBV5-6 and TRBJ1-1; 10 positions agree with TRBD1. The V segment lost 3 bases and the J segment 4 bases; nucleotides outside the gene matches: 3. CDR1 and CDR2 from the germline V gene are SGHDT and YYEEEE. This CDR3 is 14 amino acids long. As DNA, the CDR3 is TGTGCCAGCAGCTGGCGGACAGGGGGCACTGAAGCTTTCTTT. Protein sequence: CASSWRTGGTEAFF.

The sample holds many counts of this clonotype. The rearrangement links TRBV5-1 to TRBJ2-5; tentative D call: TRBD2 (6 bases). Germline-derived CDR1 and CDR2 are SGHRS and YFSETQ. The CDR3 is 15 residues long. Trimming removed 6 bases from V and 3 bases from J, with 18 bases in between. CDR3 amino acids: CASKDLRESEETQYF. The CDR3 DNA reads TGCGCCAGCAAGGATCTCCGGGAGTCGGAAGAGACCCAGTACTTC.